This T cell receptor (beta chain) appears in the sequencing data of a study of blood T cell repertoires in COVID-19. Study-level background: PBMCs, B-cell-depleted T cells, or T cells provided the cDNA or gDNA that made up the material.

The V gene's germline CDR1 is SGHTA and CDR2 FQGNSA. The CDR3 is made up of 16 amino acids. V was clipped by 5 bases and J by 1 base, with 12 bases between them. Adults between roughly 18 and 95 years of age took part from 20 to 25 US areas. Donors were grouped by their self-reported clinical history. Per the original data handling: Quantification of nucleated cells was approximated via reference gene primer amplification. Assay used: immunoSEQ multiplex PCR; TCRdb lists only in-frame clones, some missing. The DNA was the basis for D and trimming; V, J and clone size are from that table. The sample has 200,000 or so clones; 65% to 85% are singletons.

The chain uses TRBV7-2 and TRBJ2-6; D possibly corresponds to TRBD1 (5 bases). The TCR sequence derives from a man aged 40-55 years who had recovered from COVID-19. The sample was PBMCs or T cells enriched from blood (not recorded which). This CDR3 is CASSPPRASGANVLTF. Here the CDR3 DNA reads TGTGCCAGCAGCCCGCCCAGGGCTTCTGGGGCCAACGTCCTGACTTTC.